These T cell receptor beta chains were read from a single sample in a study of blood T cell repertoires in COVID-19. Sequenced by immunoSEQ multiplex PCR; TCRdb stores in-frame clones only, minus some. The top ten hold about 2.5% of the sample, which has under 150,000 clones, 70% to 90% seen once. Material: PBMCs or T cells enriched from blood (not recorded which). The receptors stem from a woman aged 50 to 60 who had recovered from COVID-19. CDR3s include the opening cysteine and the closing phenylalanine or tryptophan. D genes are given only for firm matches. Only some rows state a clone size, as once, few, many or a class for expanded clones.

j_call	v_call	clone_size	d_call	cdr3_length	cdr3_nt	cdr3_aa
TRBJ1-2	TRBV3-1/TRBV3-2	once	NA	13	TGTGCCAGCAGCCAAGATCGTACTCCTGGCTACACCTTC	CASSQDRTPGYTF
TRBJ2-2	TRBV3-1/TRBV3-2	NA	NA	14	TGTGCCACCGCGGGGGCCTGGAGCACCGGGGAGCTGTTTTTT	CATAGAWSTGELFF
TRBJ2-4	TRBV4-1	NA	NA	15	TGCGCCAGCAGCCAAGTATATAAGGGGCTGAACATTCAGTACTTC	CASSQVYKGLNIQYF
TRBJ2-2	TRBV5-1	NA	TRBD1	15	TGCGCCAGCAGCGAGTCGACAGGGACGGGCGGGGAGCTGTTTTTT	CASSESTGTGGELFF
TRBJ1-4	TRBV12-3/TRBV12-4	NA	NA	13	TGTGCCAGCAAGAGGACATCTAATGAAAAACTGTTTTTT	CASKRTSNEKLFF
TRBJ2-5	TRBV7-2	NA	TRBD1	17	TGTGCCAGCAGCTACCTGCTGCGGAGACAGGGTTGGAAGACCCAGTACTTC	CASSYLLRRQGWKTQYF
TRBJ2-7	TRBV27	NA	TRBD1	15	TGTGCCAGCAGTTTACAGACAGGGGGCACCTACGAGCAGTACTTC	CASSLQTGGTYEQYF
TRBJ2-7	TRBV9	NA	TRBD1	14	TGTGCCAGCAGCGCCGGACAGGGGGGTTTCCAGCAGTACTTC	CASSAGQGGFQQYF
TRBJ1-5	TRBV30	NA	NA	14	TGTGCCTGGAGTGTATCCGGAGGCAATCAGCCCCAGCATTTT	CAWSVSGGNQPQHF
TRBJ2-5	TRBV7-9	NA	TRBD1	14	TGTGCCAGCAGCCCCGGACAGGGCCAAGAGACCCAGTACTTC	CASSPGQGQETQYF
TRBJ1-4	TRBV27	NA	TRBD1	15	TGTGCCAGCAGTGCCCCTCAGGGGGCTAATGAAAAACTGTTTTTT	CASSAPQGANEKLFF
TRBJ1-1	TRBV19	NA	TRBD1	15	TGTGCCAGTAGTATACGAGGGGGCGCAGACACTGAAGCTTTCTTT	CASSIRGGADTEAFF
TRBJ2-3	TRBV7-2	NA	TRBD2	15	TGTGCCAGCAGCTCCCGGACTAGCGGGCCAGATACGCAGTATTTT	CASSSRTSGPDTQYF
TRBJ2-7	TRBV5-1	NA	NA	11	TGCGCCAGCAGCTTGGGCGGCGAGCAGTACTTC	CASSLGGEQYF
TRBJ1-2	TRBV6-5	NA	TRBD1	15	TGTGCCAGCAGTTACTCACAGGGGGCGGTAGTCGGCTACACCTTC	CASSYSQGAVVGYTF
TRBJ2-3	TRBV11-2	NA	TRBD2	15	TGTGCCAGCAGACAAGCGGGGGGAAGCACAGATACGCAGTATTTT	CASRQAGGSTDTQYF
TRBJ1-3	TRBV4-1	few	NA	15	TGCGCCAGCAGCCAAGTCAGCAGGGCGGGAAACACCATATATTTT	CASSQVSRAGNTIYF
TRBJ1-3	TRBV18	NA	NA	15	TGTGCCAGCTCCTTGACCAGGGACTCTGGAAACACCATATATTTT	CASSLTRDSGNTIYF
TRBJ2-2	TRBV7-6	NA	TRBD1	14	TGTGCCAGCAGCTTAGGGACAGGGCCCGGGGAGCTGTTTTTT	CASSLGTGPGELFF
TRBJ1-6	TRBV11-2	few	NA	19	TGTGCCAGCAGCTTAAGTTCTGGGTCAGGGTTCACCTATAATTCACCCCTCCACTTT	CASSLSSGSGFTYNSPLHF
TRBJ2-7	TRBV11-1	NA	TRBD1	15	TGTGCCAGCAGCTTTAACCCACAGGGGGCGGACGAGCAGTACTTC	CASSFNPQGADEQYF
TRBJ2-5	TRBV13	NA	NA	15	TGTGCCAGCAGCTTACATCTAGCGAAACCAGAGACCCAGTACTTC	CASSLHLAKPETQYF
TRBJ2-5	TRBV7-7	NA	NA	16	TGTGCTAGCAGCCAAATCCCGACAGGAGCTAAAGAGACCCAGTACTTC	CASSQIPTGAKETQYF
TRBJ1-6	TRBV27	NA	NA	13	TGTGCCAGCAGTTGGGAGAGTAATTCACCCCTCCACTTT	CASSWESNSPLHF
TRBJ1-2	TRBV5-6	NA	TRBD1	13	TGTGCCAGCAGCTTAGGACAGGGTTCTGGCTACACCTTC	CASSLGQGSGYTF
TRBJ1-4	TRBV7-9	NA	TRBD1	15	TGTGCCAGCAGCTTAAGTGGACAGGGGTATGAAAAACTGTTTTTT	CASSLSGQGYEKLFF
TRBJ2-1	TRBV7-7	NA	TRBD2	16	TGTGCTAGCAGCTTAGGGACTAGCGGGGGGTTTGCCGAGCAGTTCTTC	CASSLGTSGGFAEQFF
TRBJ2-1	TRBV7-3	NA	TRBD1	15	TGTGCCAGCAGTTCCTCCGGGACAGGGGTCTATGAGCAGTTCTTC	CASSSSGTGVYEQFF
TRBJ1-2	TRBV18	NA	NA	13	TGTGCCAGCTCACCGGGCGTTCAGTATGGCTACACCTTC	CASSPGVQYGYTF
TRBJ2-7	TRBV5-1	NA	TRBD2	15	TGCGCCAGCAGCCAGGGCGGGACTAGCGGGGGCGAGCAGTACTTC	CASSQGGTSGGEQYF
TRBJ2-2	TRBV7-6	once	NA	16	TGTGCCAGCGCGACCCCGGGACATTCGAACACCGGGGAGCTGTTTTTT	CASATPGHSNTGELFF
TRBJ1-4	TRBV2	once	TRBD1	15	TGTGCCAGCAGTCTATACAGGGGGACTAATGAAAAACTGTTTTTT	CASSLYRGTNEKLFF
TRBJ1-2	TRBV12-5	NA	NA	13	TGTGCTAGTGCCGGTGAGGGTATGGGAGGCTACACCTTC	CASAGEGMGGYTF
TRBJ2-7	TRBV19	NA	NA	16	TGTGCCAGTAGCTCCGACACAATTTTACCAGCCTACGAGCAGTACTTC	CASSSDTILPAYEQYF
TRBJ2-3	TRBV6-5	NA	TRBD2	15	TGTGCCAGCAGTTACGGCGGGGGGCGCACAGATACGCAGTATTTT	CASSYGGGRTDTQYF
TRBJ2-7	TRBV6-5	NA	TRBD1	14	TGTGCCAGCAGTTACTCTAGGGGGCCGTACGAGCAGTACTTC	CASSYSRGPYEQYF
TRBJ1-4	TRBV5-1	NA	TRBD1	16	TGCGCCAGCAGCTTGGCCTCTACAGGGGAAATTGAAAAACTGTTTTTT	CASSLASTGEIEKLFF
TRBJ2-3	TRBV10-3	NA	TRBD1	13	TGTGCCATACCGGGACAGGGGCAGGATACGCAGTATTTT	CAIPGQGQDTQYF
TRBJ2-7	TRBV11-2	NA	NA	16	TGTGCCAGCAGCCCCGAATATTGGGGACTCTCCTACGAGCAGTACTTC	CASSPEYWGLSYEQYF
TRBJ2-7	TRBV10-3	NA	NA	15	TGTGCCATCAGTGAGTCCAGGGGCCAGTCGTACGAGCAGTACTTC	CAISESRGQSYEQYF
TRBJ2-2	TRBV30	NA	TRBD1	14	TGTGCCTGGCGTCCAGGGGGCGGCTCCGGGGAGCTGTTTTTT	CAWRPGGGSGELFF
TRBJ1-3	TRBV6-5	NA	TRBD1	15	TGTGCCAGCAGTCCGACAGGGGGCTTTGGAAACACCATATATTTT	CASSPTGGFGNTIYF
TRBJ1-1	TRBV18	NA	TRBD1	17	TGTGCCAGCCCACTACAAGGACAGGGGACCTTGAACACTGAAGCTTTCTTT	CASPLQGQGTLNTEAFF
TRBJ2-5	TRBV19	NA	NA	14	TGTGCCAGTAGAATCACAGGGTCGCAAGAGACCCAGTACTTC	CASRITGSQETQYF
TRBJ1-1	TRBV4-2	NA	TRBD1	15	TGTGCCAGCAGCTTGCGGGGACAGGAGAACACTGAAGCTTTCTTT	CASSLRGQENTEAFF
TRBJ1-1	TRBV4-1	NA	TRBD1	16	TGCGCCAGCAGCCAAGATGAAGGCAGGGGGCGTACTGAAGCTTTCTTT	CASSQDEGRGRTEAFF
TRBJ2-3	TRBV18	NA	TRBD1	14	TGTGCCAGCTCACTCTCAGGGGGAACAGATACGCAGTATTTT	CASSLSGGTDTQYF
TRBJ1-1	TRBV10-3	NA	NA	16	TGTGCCAGCAGTCCGGGGAAGATTGGGCGGAACACTGAAGCTTTCTTT	CASSPGKIGRNTEAFF
TRBJ2-7	TRBV5-1	once	TRBD1	16	TGCGCCAGCAGCTTTAACGCCGCGACAGGGACCAACGAGCAGTACTTC	CASSFNAATGTNEQYF
TRBJ2-7	TRBV12-3/TRBV12-4	NA	TRBD1	13	TGTGCCAGCAGTCCCGACAGGGGGGTCGAGCAGTACTTC	CASSPDRGVEQYF
TRBJ1-4	TRBV2	NA	NA	15	TGTGCCAGCAAGGAAGAACTAACAACTAATGAAAAACTGTTTTTT	CASKEELTTNEKLFF
TRBJ2-7	TRBV19	NA	TRBD2	13	TGTGCCAGTAGTCCGGGGGGGCCTACGAAGCAGTACTTC	CASSPGGPTKQYF
TRBJ2-2	TRBV21-1	NA	NA	17	TGTGCCAGCAGCAAAGGACTAGCGGGGTTTGACGCCGGGGAGCTGTTTTTT	CASSKGLAGFDAGELFF
TRBJ2-7	TRBV6-2/TRBV6-3	once	NA	14	TGTGCCAGCAGTTACGGGGGGGGGCGTTTCGAGCAGTACTTC	CASSYGGGRFEQYF
TRBJ1-1	TRBV10-2	NA	NA	15	TGCGCCAGCAGTGAGTCGGTTGGCATGAACACTGAAGCTTTCTTT	CASSESVGMNTEAFF
TRBJ2-3	TRBV5-1	NA	NA	12	TGCGCCAGCAGCTCTAACACAGATACGCAGTATTTT	CASSSNTDTQYF
TRBJ2-3	TRBV5-4	NA	TRBD2	16	TGTGCCAGCAGCCTAAATGGACTAGCGGGGATTCCTACGCAGTATTTT	CASSLNGLAGIPTQYF
TRBJ2-2	TRBV7-6	NA	TRBD1	18	TGTGCCAGCAGCTTGCGGACAGGCCCTATTACGAACACCGGGGAGCTGTTTTTT	CASSLRTGPITNTGELFF
TRBJ1-2	TRBV6-2/TRBV6-3	once	NA	12	TGTGCCAGCAGTTACCCCAGGAATGGCTACACCTTC	CASSYPRNGYTF